The 5 T cell receptor beta chains below were found in one sample sequenced in a study of blood T cell repertoires in COVID-19. The method was immunoSEQ multiplex PCR; TCRdb's version includes in-frame clones alone and lacks a portion of them. Of under 200,000 clones detected, about 86% appear once; the ten largest clones hold 8% to 10%. The sample comprised peripheral blood. These receptors all come from a man aged 55 to 70 with acute or convalescent COVID-19.

This chain joins TRBV29-1 and TRBJ1-2; D is ambiguous. CDR3 length: 10 residues. The V gene lost 7 bases and the J gene lost 7 bases, with 10 bases spanning the gap. Germline CDR1 is SQVTM and CDR2 is ANQGSEA. CDR3: CSASEGGYTF. The CDR3 region has the DNA TGCAGCGCAAGCGAGGGTGGCTACACCTTC.

This chain connects TRBV28 to TRBJ2-7; 8 bases match TRBD1. V was pared by 6 bases and J by 6 bases, with 13 bases of the junction left unmatched. Germline values: CDR1 MDHEN, CDR2 SYDVKM. The CDR3 is made up of 15 amino acids. In DNA form, the CDR3 reads TGTGCCAGCAGCGATATACCGGGACAGGTCTCCGAGCAGTACTTC. Its protein is CASSDIPGQVSEQYF.

The CDR3 coding sequence is TGTGCCAGCAGCCTAGGACTAGCGGGAGGGAAAGCCGGGGAGCTGTTTTTT. Its translation is CASSLGLAGGKAGELFF. This chain links TRBV5-4 with TRBJ2-2; 15 nucleotides align to TRBD2. V lost 4 bases and J lost 6; bases outside the gene matches: 7. The CDR3 loop spans 17 amino acids. CDR1 and CDR2 (germline): SGHNT, YYREEE (reference sequence).

This clone is a singleton in its sample. The chain uses TRBV28 and TRBJ2-2; 7 bases fit TRBD2. Looked up from germline, CDR1 is MDHEN and CDR2 is SYDVKM. The CDR3 is 15 residues long. With 5 bases clipped from V and 6 bases from J, the junction kept 9 bases outside the gene matches. The CDR3: CASSTEGLQAGELFF. CDR3 nucleotides: TGTGCCAGCAGTACCGAGGGACTACAGGCCGGGGAGCTGTTTTTT.

The J gene is TRBJ1-2, the V gene TRBV4-1, with 7 nucleotides matching TRBD1. Germline CDR1 reads MGHRA; CDR2 reads YSYEKL. This CDR3 region has 16 residues. Trimming took 3 bases from V and 5 from J; bases not matched to a gene: 12. CDR3 sequence: CASSQVQGDPLYGYTF. The CDR3, as DNA: TGCGCCAGCAGCCAGGTCCAGGGGGACCCCCTATATGGCTACACCTTC.